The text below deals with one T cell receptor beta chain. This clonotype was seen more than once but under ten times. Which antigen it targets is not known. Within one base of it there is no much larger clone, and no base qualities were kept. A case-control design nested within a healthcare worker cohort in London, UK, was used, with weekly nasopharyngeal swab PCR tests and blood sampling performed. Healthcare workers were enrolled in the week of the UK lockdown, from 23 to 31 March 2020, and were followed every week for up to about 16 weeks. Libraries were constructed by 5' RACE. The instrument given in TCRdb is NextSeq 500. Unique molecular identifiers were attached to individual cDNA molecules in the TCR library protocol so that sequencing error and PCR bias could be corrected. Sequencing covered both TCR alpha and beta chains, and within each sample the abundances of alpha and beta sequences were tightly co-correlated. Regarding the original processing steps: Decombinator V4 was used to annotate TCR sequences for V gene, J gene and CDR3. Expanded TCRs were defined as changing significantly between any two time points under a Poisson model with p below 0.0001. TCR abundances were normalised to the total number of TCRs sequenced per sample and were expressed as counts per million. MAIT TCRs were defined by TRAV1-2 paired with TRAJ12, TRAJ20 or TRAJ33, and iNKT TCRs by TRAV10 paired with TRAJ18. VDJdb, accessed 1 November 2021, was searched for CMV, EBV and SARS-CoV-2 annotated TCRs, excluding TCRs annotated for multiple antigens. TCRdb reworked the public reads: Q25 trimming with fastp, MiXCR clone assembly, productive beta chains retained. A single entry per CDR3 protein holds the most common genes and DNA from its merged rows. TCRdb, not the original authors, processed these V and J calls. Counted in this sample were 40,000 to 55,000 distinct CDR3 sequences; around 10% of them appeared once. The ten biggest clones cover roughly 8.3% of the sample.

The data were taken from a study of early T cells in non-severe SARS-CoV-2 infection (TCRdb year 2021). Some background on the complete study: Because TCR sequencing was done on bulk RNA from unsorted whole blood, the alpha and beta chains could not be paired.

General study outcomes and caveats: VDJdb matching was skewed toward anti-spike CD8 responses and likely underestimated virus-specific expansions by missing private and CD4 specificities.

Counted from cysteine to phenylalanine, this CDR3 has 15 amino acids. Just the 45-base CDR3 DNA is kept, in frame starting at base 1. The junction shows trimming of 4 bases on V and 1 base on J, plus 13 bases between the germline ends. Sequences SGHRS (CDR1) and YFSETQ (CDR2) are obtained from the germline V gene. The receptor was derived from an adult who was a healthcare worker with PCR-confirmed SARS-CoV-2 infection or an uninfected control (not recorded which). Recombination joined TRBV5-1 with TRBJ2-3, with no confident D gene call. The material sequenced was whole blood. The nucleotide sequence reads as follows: TGCGCCAGCAGCCCCGGAGTCATCCGCACAGATACGCAGTATTTT. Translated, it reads CASSPGVIRTDTQYF.